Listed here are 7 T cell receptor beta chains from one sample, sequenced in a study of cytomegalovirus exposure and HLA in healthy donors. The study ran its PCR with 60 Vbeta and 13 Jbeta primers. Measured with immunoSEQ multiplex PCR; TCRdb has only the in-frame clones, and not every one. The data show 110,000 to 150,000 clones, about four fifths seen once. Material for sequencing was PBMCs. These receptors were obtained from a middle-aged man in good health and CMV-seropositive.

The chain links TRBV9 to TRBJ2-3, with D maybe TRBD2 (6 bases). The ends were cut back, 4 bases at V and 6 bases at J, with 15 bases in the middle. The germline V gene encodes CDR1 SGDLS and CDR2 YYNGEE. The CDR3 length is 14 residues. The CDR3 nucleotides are TGTGCCAGCAGCCCTCGACTAGGAGCGGATACGCAGTATTTT. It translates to CASSPRLGADTQYF.

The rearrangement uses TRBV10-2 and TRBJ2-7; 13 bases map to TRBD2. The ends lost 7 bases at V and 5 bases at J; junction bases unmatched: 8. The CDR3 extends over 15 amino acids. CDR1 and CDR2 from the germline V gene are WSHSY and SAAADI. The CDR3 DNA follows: TGCGCCAGCACTACCTCCGGGACTAGCGGGAACGAGCAGTACTTC. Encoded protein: CASTTSGTSGNEQYF.

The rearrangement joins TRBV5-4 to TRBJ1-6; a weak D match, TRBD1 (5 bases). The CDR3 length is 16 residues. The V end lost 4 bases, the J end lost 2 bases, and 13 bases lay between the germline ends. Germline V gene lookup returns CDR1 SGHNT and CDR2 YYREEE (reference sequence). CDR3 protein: CASSQMGGAYNSPLHF. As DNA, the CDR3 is TGTGCCAGCAGCCAAATGGGGGGAGCCTATAATTCACCCCTCCACTTT.

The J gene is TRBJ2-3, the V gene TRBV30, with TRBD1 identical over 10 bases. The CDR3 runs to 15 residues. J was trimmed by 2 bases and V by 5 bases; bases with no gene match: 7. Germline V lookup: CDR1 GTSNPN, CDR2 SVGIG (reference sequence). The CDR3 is CAWEWDRGTTDTQYF. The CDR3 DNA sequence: TGTGCCTGGGAGTGGGACAGGGGCACCACAGATACGCAGTATTTT.

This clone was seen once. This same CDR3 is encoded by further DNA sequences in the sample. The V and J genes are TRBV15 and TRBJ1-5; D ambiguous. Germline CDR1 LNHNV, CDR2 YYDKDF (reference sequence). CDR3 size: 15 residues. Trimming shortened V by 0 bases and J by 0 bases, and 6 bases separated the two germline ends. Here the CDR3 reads CATSRDRGSNQPQHF. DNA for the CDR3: TGTGCCACCAGCAGAGATCGGGGTAGCAATCAGCCCCAGCATTTT.

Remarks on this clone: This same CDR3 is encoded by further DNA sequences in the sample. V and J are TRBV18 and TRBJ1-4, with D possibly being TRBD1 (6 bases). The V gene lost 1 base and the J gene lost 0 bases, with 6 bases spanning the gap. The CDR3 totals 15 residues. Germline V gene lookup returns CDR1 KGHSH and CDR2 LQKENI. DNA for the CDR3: TGTGCCAGCTCACCACGGACAGCAACTAATGAAAAACTGTTTTTT. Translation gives CASSPRTATNEKLFF.

DNA of the CDR3: TGCGCCAGCAGCTTACAGGAGAATAATTCACCCCTCCACTTT. It specifies CASSLQENNSPLHF. The V call is TRBV5-1, the J call TRBJ1-6, with a tentative D call TRBD1 (5 bases). The CDR3 spans 14 residues. The germline V and J ends were trimmed by 2 bases and 5 bases, with 8 bases remaining between them. The V gene's germline CDR1 is SGHRS and CDR2 YFSETQ.